This is a list of T cell receptor beta chains from one sample in a study of cytomegalovirus exposure and HLA in healthy donors. Produced via immunoSEQ multiplex PCR; TCRdb's table is partial and in-frame only. The table has about 360,000 clones, roughly 90% seen once. The sample was PBMCs. These receptors came from a woman under 30 in good health and CMV-seronegative. Both conserved end residues are part of each CDR3. Each record gives: clone size, V gene, D gene, J gene, CDR3 DNA, CDR3 protein. A D gene is named only where the DNA matches it firmly. Size is stated for part of the rows, as once, few or many counts, or as a class when the clone is expanded.

>-|TRBV6-5|-|TRBJ1-2
TGTGCCAGCAGTTGGGGGGAAGGGTTAGCTAACTATGGCTACACCTTC
CASSWGEGLANYGYTF
>-|TRBV28|TRBD1|TRBJ1-1
TGTGCCAGCAACATCAGGGGGCGGCTAGACACTGAAGCTTTCTTT
CASNIRGRLDTEAFF
>-|TRBV5-4|TRBD1|TRBJ1-2
TGTGCCAGCAGCCTGGAACCGGGACAGCTATATGGCTACACCTTC
CASSLEPGQLYGYTF
>-|TRBV9|TRBD2|TRBJ2-1
TGTGCCAGCAGCGTAGGCTGGACTAGCTCCTACAATGAGCAGTTCTTC
CASSVGWTSSYNEQFF
>-|TRBV9|-|TRBJ2-3
TGTGCCAGCAGCGTAGAATCTAGCACAGATACGCAGTATTTT
CASSVESSTDTQYF
>once|TRBV6-1|-|TRBJ1-1
TGTGCCAGCAGTCTCCGGGCCCCAGGGGCTGAAGCTTTCTTT
CASSLRAPGAEAFF
>-|TRBV10-3|-|TRBJ1-1
TGTGCCAACAGTTACAGGGAAGGCACTGAAGCTTTCTTT
CANSYREGTEAFF
>-|TRBV27|-|TRBJ1-2
TGTGCCAGCAGTTTATCCCTCCTGGGGAGCTATGGCTACACCTTC
CASSLSLLGSYGYTF
>-|TRBV2|-|TRBJ2-7
TGTGCCAGCAGTGAAGTCCGCACCTACTCCTACGAGCAGTACTTC
CASSEVRTYSYEQYF
>-|TRBV2|TRBD1|TRBJ1-6
TGTGCCAGCAGCGAGGGACAGAATTTTCTCCACTTT
CASSEGQNFLHF
>-|TRBV11-2|-|TRBJ2-5
TGTGCCAGCAGCTTAATTGCCTCTAGCACACAAGAGACCCAGTACTTC
CASSLIASSTQETQYF
>-|TRBV7-9|TRBD2|TRBJ2-3
TGTGCCAGCAGCGCAGGCGGGGCAGCGGGAGGAAGTACGCAGTATTTT
CASSAGGAAGGSTQYF
>once|TRBV28|TRBD1|TRBJ2-2
TGTGCCAGCAATCCGACAGGGGCTACTTATCGGGTCGGGGAGCTGTTTTTT
CASNPTGATYRVGELFF
>-|TRBV13|TRBD1|TRBJ2-1
TGTGCCAGCAGCTATCGACAGGGCTCCTACAATGAGCAGTTCTTC
CASSYRQGSYNEQFF
>-|TRBV5-1|TRBD1|TRBJ2-7
TGCGCCAGCAGCTTGGAAGGGACAGGGAGCGGCTTATACGAGCAGTACTTC
CASSLEGTGSGLYEQYF
>-|TRBV5-1|TRBD2|TRBJ2-7
TGCGCCAGCAGCCCGGGACTACCCCCCTTCGTGCAGTACTTC
CASSPGLPPFVQYF
>-|TRBV7-9|-|TRBJ2-1
TGTGCCAGCAGGCCCGGTGTGGGGGCTGGCAGGTATGAGCAGTTCTTC
CASRPGVGAGRYEQFF
>-|TRBV14|TRBD2|TRBJ2-3
TGTGCCAGCAGCCAAGTATTGCGGCGGGGGGGCGGAGATACGCAGTATTTT
CASSQVLRRGGGDTQYF
>-|TRBV30|-|TRBJ2-3
TGTGCCTGGAGACATATTACAGATACGCAGTATTTT
CAWRHITDTQYF
>-|TRBV19|TRBD2|TRBJ2-1
TGTGCCAGTAGTATCTCTAGCGGGGGTTTGTACAATGAGCAGTTCTTC
CASSISSGGLYNEQFF
>-|TRBV7-9|TRBD1|TRBJ1-2
TGTGCCAGCAGCTCCAAGCCAACACCGGGACAGGGGGCGTATGGCTACACCTTC
CASSSKPTPGQGAYGYTF
>once|TRBV6-1|-|TRBJ2-2
TGTGCCAGCAGCGTTAGGGGGGGGAGTACCGGGGAGCTGTTTTTT
CASSVRGGSTGELFF
>-|TRBV18|TRBD1|TRBJ1-1
TGTGCCAGCTCAAGAGGACAGGTGAACACTGAAGCTTTCTTT
CASSRGQVNTEAFF
>-|TRBV6-5|-|TRBJ2-5
TGTGCCAGCAGTATAACTAGCTCGGAGACCCAGTACTTC
CASSITSSETQYF
>-|TRBV6-5|-|TRBJ2-5
TGTGCCAGCAGTTCACAGGTCCAAGAGACCCAGTACTTC
CASSSQVQETQYF
>-|TRBV2|-|TRBJ1-1
TGTGCCCCCAACGGGTTGAACACTGAAGCTTTCTTT
CAPNGLNTEAFF
>-|TRBV7-9|-|TRBJ2-2
TGTGCCAGCAGCTTAGGGGGCGGCGGGGAGCTGTTTTTT
CASSLGGGGELFF
>-|TRBV27|-|TRBJ2-7
TGTGCCAGCAGTTTAAGGGGCCAGGCTTACGAGCAGTACTTC
CASSLRGQAYEQYF
>-|TRBV10-2|-|TRBJ2-7
TGCGCCAGCAGTGAGTTTGGGGAGGCAGGGCAGTACTTC
CASSEFGEAGQYF
>-|TRBV6-6|-|TRBJ2-2
TGTGCCAGCAGTTATCCCGGGAGCCCGAACACCGGGGAGCTGTTTTTT
CASSYPGSPNTGELFF
>-|TRBV7-6|-|TRBJ2-2
TGTGCCAGCAGCTTAGAAGCAGGGGACGGGGAGCTGTTTTTT
CASSLEAGDGELFF
>-|TRBV27|TRBD1|TRBJ1-2
TGTGCCAGCAGTCTCACGACAGGGGGAAGCTATGGCTACACCTTC
CASSLTTGGSYGYTF
>-|TRBV2|-|TRBJ1-2
TGTGCCAGCAGTGAACAAGCGGTAGGGCGGGGCTACACCTTC
CASSEQAVGRGYTF
>-|TRBV28|TRBD2|TRBJ2-7
TGTGCCAGCAGAAGAGTACCGGGACTAGAACCCTACGAGCAGTACTTC
CASRRVPGLEPYEQYF
>-|TRBV7-9|-|TRBJ2-7
TGTGCCAGCAGCCACGTTAGCAGCTACGAGCAGTACTTC
CASSHVSSYEQYF
>-|TRBV5-1|TRBD1|TRBJ2-7
TGCGCCAGCAGCCCTCGTCCCGGGACAGTTTACGAGCAGTACTTC
CASSPRPGTVYEQYF
>-|TRBV4-1|-|TRBJ1-6
TGCGCCAGCAGCCAAGATTTACCGCGTGGGCAGAATAATTCACCCCTCCACTTT
CASSQDLPRGQNNSPLHF
>-|TRBV6-1|-|TRBJ2-7
TGTGCCAGCAGTGAGACTCGTCCGGGGGAGCAGTACTTC
CASSETRPGEQYF
>-|TRBV5-1|-|TRBJ2-3
TGCGCCAGCAGCCTGGGGCAGGGTAGAGATACGCAGTATTTT
CASSLGQGRDTQYF
>-|TRBV7-9|-|TRBJ2-7
TGTGCCAGCAGCTCCCTCGCTTTCGGCGAGCAGTACTTC
CASSSLAFGEQYF
>-|TRBV29-1|-|TRBJ2-1
TGCAGCGTTGACGACCTAGGCACCACGAACAATGAGCAGTTCTTC
CSVDDLGTTNNEQFF
>-|TRBV5-6|TRBD2|TRBJ2-7
TGTGCCAGCAGTTTTAGCGGGGGGCCCCCCTACGAGCAGTACTTC
CASSFSGGPPYEQYF
>-|TRBV28|TRBD1|TRBJ1-2
TGTGCCAGCAGTGTGTTACCACAGGGGGCGCGAGGCTACACCTTC
CASSVLPQGARGYTF
>-|TRBV15|-|TRBJ2-5
TGTGCCACCAGCAGAGGGGCGGGGCAACAAGAGACCCAGTACTTC
CATSRGAGQQETQYF
>-|TRBV30|-|TRBJ2-7
TGTGCCTGGACCTCGACTAGGGCCGAGCAGTACTTC
CAWTSTRAEQYF
>-|TRBV28|TRBD2|TRBJ2-7
TGTGCCAGCAGTTTTGGCGGGAGGGAGACCTACGAGCAGTACTTC
CASSFGGRETYEQYF
>once|TRBV6-5|-|TRBJ2-6
TGTGCCAGCACGCTTGGGCCCCCTGGGGCCAACGTCCTGACTTTC
CASTLGPPGANVLTF